Shown below are 11 T cell receptor beta chains from a single sample sequenced in a study of early T cells in non-severe SARS-CoV-2 infection. TCRdb used MiXCR to reprocess the 5' RACE reads, holding one entry per CDR3 protein. The sample has tens of thousands of distinct CDR3 sequences; 4.5% to 6% are singletons. The sequenced sample consisted of whole blood. These receptors came from an adult who was a healthcare worker with PCR-confirmed SARS-CoV-2 infection or an uninfected control (not recorded which).

This clonotype was detected ten times or more. This chain links TRBV6-2 or TRBV6-3 with TRBJ2-7, with TRBD2 matching 9 bases. The CDR3 is made up of 14 amino acids. CDR1 is MNHEY, CDR2 SVGEGT, per germline. The V gene end was trimmed by 0 bases and the J gene end by 7 bases; junction bases not matched to a gene: 4. The CDR3 bases are TGTGCCAGCAGTTACTCTGCGGGAGGGGTAGAGCAGTACGTC. Encoded protein: CASSYSAGGVEQYV.

This chain links TRBV5-1 with TRBJ2-7; 9 nucleotides align to TRBD2. The V and J ends lost 4 bases and 0 bases, in that order; junction bases with no gene match: 11. Germline-derived CDR1 and CDR2 are SGHRS and YFSETQ. The CDR3 has 17 residues. The DNA for the CDR3 is TGCGCCAGCAGCCCGGGTCGGATAGCGGGAGTCTCCTACGAGCAGTACTTC. It specifies CASSPGRIAGVSYEQYF.

This clonotype has just a few counts. The chain employs TRBV12-3 or TRBV12-4 and TRBJ2-1; TRBD2 matches at 8 bases. Unmatched junction bases numbered 11, after V lost 6 bases and J lost 16 bases. The CDR3 runs 12 residues. As DNA, the CDR3 is TGTGCCAGCAGACAACCCGGGACTAGGCTTTTCTTC. Amino acids: CASRQPGTRLFF.

This chain links TRBV15 with TRBJ2-3, with 11 nucleotides matching TRBD2. Unmatched junction bases numbered 8, after V lost 5 bases and J lost 4 bases. Germline V gene sequence: CDR1 LNHNV, CDR2 YYDKDF (reference sequence). The CDR3 runs 16 residues. CDR3 residues: CATSPRLAGLPDTQYF. For the CDR3, the DNA is TGTGCCACCAGCCCCCGACTAGCGGGACTCCCAGATACGCAGTATTTT.

This clonotype was recorded at least ten times. V usage is TRBV11-3 and J usage is TRBJ2-3, with 15 bases identical to TRBD2. This CDR3 is 16 amino acids long. Trimming removed 4 bases from V and 4 bases from J; junction bases left unmatched: 3. The V gene's germline CDR1 is SGHNT and CDR2 YENEEA. The CDR3 here is CASSSGLAGGPDTQYF. The DNA for the CDR3 is TGTGCCAGCAGCTCGGGACTAGCGGGAGGTCCAGATACGCAGTATTTT.

Worth noting for this clonotype: A much larger clone lies one base from this, so it may be a read error. The chain couples TRBV11-2 to TRBJ2-2; the D is unclear. The germline CDR1 and CDR2 sequences are SGHAT and FQNNGV. This CDR3 comprises 15 residues. This CDR3 reads CVSSLVTYNTGELFF. The CDR3 DNA is TGTGTCAGCAGCTTGGTGACTTATAACACCGGGGAGCTGTTTTTT.

This clonotype was seen repeatedly, ten times or more. The gene calls are TRBV11-2 and TRBJ2-7; 13 positions match TRBD2. The CDR3 runs 15 residues. V shed 5 bases and J 5 bases; nucleotides not matched to a gene: 6. Germline V gene data show CDR1 as SGHAT and CDR2 as FQNNGV. CDR3 sequence: CASSPRTSGRDEQYV. DNA of the CDR3: TGTGCCAGCAGCCCGCGGACTAGCGGGAGAGACGAGCAGTACGTC.

There are many counts of this clonotype. The rearrangement uses TRBV11-2 and TRBJ2-5; D not certain. The CDR3 is made up of 12 amino acids. Germline CDR1 SGHAT, CDR2 FQNNGV. V shed 4 bases and J shed 7 bases, with 10 bases lying between them. CDR3 residues: CASSSFIGTQYF. CDR3 DNA sequence: TGTGCCAGCAGCTCATTTATTGGGACCCAGTACTTC.

This clonotype was observed many times. The chain is built from TRBV28 and TRBJ1-1, with no clear D. This CDR3 spans 15 amino acids. Trimming removed 2 bases at V and 1 base at J, with 11 bases between. Germline lookup yields CDR1 MDHEN and CDR2 SYDVKM. CDR3 DNA sequence: TGTGCCAGCAGTTTAAGGCTGGGAGGGAACACTGAAGCTTTCTTT. Protein: CASSLRLGGNTEAFF.

This clonotype was counted ten times or more. The V gene is TRBV6-2 or TRBV6-3, the J gene TRBJ2-2, with a weak D call TRBD1 (5 bases). The CDR3 is made up of 16 amino acids. Germline V lookup: CDR1 MNHEY, CDR2 SVGEGT. V lost 2 bases and J 2 bases, leaving 12 bases between the germline ends. The CDR3 loop is CASSYRIQGNTGELFF. As DNA, the CDR3 is TGTGCCAGCAGTTACCGTATCCAGGGAAACACCGGGGAGCTGTTTTTT.

Notes on this clonotype: A clone one base away is much larger, so this may be a read error. The V gene is TRBV28, the J gene TRBJ1-2; 7 nucleotides match TRBD1. From germline, CDR1 is MDHEN and CDR2 SYDVKM. The CDR3 length is 12 residues. The chain's CDR3 is CASMGQIYSYTF. The CDR3 DNA reads as TGTGCCAGCATGGGACAGATCTATAGCTACACCTTC.